A selection of T cell receptor beta chains follows, all from one sample in a study of blood T cell repertoires in COVID-19. The table came from immunoSEQ multiplex PCR; TCRdb's copy has only in-frame clones and leaves some out. The data show a few hundred thousand clones, 90% to 95% seen once. The sequenced material came from PBMCs or T cells enriched from blood (not recorded which). The receptors were gathered from a woman aged 40 to 55 who had been exposed to COVID-19. The CDR3 runs from the conserved cysteine through the conserved F or W. Fields, in order: clone size, V gene, J gene, D gene, CDR3 DNA, CDR3 protein. D genes are given only for firm matches. The size field is filled for only some rows; it gives once, few, many or a size class.

size: NA
V: TRBV10-3
J: TRBJ1-2
D: TRBD1
DNA: TGTGCCATCAGACAGGGGGTAACTAACTATGGCTACACCTTC
CDR3: CAIRQGVTNYGYTF

size: NA
V: TRBV28
J: TRBJ1-1
D: NA
DNA: TGTGCCAGCAGACCACAGGGTAGGACTGAAGCTTTCTTT
CDR3: CASRPQGRTEAFF

size: NA
V: TRBV4-1
J: TRBJ1-4
D: NA
DNA: TGCGCCAGCAGCCCTTTAGGAGGGTCGGGTAATGAAAAACTGTTTTTT
CDR3: CASSPLGGSGNEKLFF

size: NA
V: TRBV30
J: TRBJ2-1
D: NA
DNA: TGTGCCTGGAGTGCCACCGGGACTTACAATGAGCAGTTCTTC
CDR3: CAWSATGTYNEQFF

size: NA
V: TRBV5-8
J: TRBJ2-7
D: TRBD1
DNA: TGTGCCAGCAGATCGCCGGGACAGACTCTTCTCTACGAGCAGTACTTC
CDR3: CASRSPGQTLLYEQYF

size: NA
V: TRBV6-5
J: TRBJ2-7
D: TRBD1
DNA: TGTGCCAGCAGTTACTTCAGACAGGGGACCTACGAGCAGTACTTC
CDR3: CASSYFRQGTYEQYF

size: NA
V: TRBV29-1
J: TRBJ2-3
D: TRBD1
DNA: TGCAGCGTTGAGGGGGACAGGGGCACAGATACGCAGTATTTT
CDR3: CSVEGDRGTDTQYF

size: once
V: TRBV11-2
J: TRBJ1-1
D: NA
DNA: TGTGCCAGCAGCTTTCCCCGCAGGGGCACTGAAGCTTTCTTT
CDR3: CASSFPRRGTEAFF

size: NA
V: TRBV19
J: TRBJ1-1
D: TRBD1
DNA: TGTGCCAGTAGTAAAGGACAGGGGATCCCAGAAGCTTTCTTT
CDR3: CASSKGQGIPEAFF

size: NA
V: TRBV20-1
J: TRBJ2-3
D: NA
DNA: TGCAGTGCTAGTGAAACCCGGGGCAGGGGTTTTGTATCGGATACGCAGTATTTT
CDR3: CSASETRGRGFVSDTQYF

size: NA
V: TRBV5-1
J: TRBJ1-4
D: NA
DNA: TGCGCCAGCAGCTTGGTGGCGGGAACTAATGAAAAACTGTTTTTT
CDR3: CASSLVAGTNEKLFF

size: once
V: TRBV30
J: TRBJ2-1
D: TRBD1
DNA: TGTGCCTGGGGGACAGGGGGCGATGAGCAGTTCTTC
CDR3: CAWGTGGDEQFF

size: NA
V: TRBV2
J: TRBJ1-5
D: TRBD1
DNA: TGTGCCAGCAAATCAGGGGGTGGCCATCAGCCCCAGCATTTT
CDR3: CASKSGGGHQPQHF

size: NA
V: TRBV10-3
J: TRBJ1-2
D: TRBD1
DNA: TGTGCCATCAGCTACAGGGGCGCGGATGGCTACACCTTC
CDR3: CAISYRGADGYTF

size: NA
V: TRBV30
J: TRBJ1-2
D: NA
DNA: TGTGCCTGGCTTCGGGGGGGCGTATACTATGGCTACACCTTC
CDR3: CAWLRGGVYYGYTF

size: NA
V: TRBV5-4
J: TRBJ2-7
D: NA
DNA: TGTGCCAGCAGCAGGGAGGCGGGCTTAAAACGCTACGAGCAGTACTTC
CDR3: CASSREAGLKRYEQYF

size: NA
V: TRBV24-1
J: TRBJ1-1
D: NA
DNA: TGTGCCACCACCACAGGGTTAGTGAACACTGAAGCTTTCTTT
CDR3: CATTTGLVNTEAFF

size: NA
V: TRBV5-1
J: TRBJ1-1
D: NA
DNA: TGCGCCAGCAGCTTTGGAGGGGGAGGGGGATACACTGAAGCTTTCTTT
CDR3: CASSFGGGGGYTEAFF

size: NA
V: TRBV6-1
J: TRBJ1-1
D: NA
DNA: TGTGCCAGCAGTGAAGGGCAGGGATGGAACACTGAAGCTTTCTTT
CDR3: CASSEGQGWNTEAFF

size: NA
V: TRBV18
J: TRBJ1-2
D: NA
DNA: TGTGCCAGCTCACCACCGATTGGTAGAGAACTATCCGGCTACACCTTC
CDR3: CASSPPIGRELSGYTF

size: NA
V: TRBV19
J: TRBJ1-2
D: NA
DNA: TGTGCCAGTAGTATTGCTGGCGGGTACTATGGCTACACCTTC
CDR3: CASSIAGGYYGYTF

size: NA
V: TRBV30
J: TRBJ1-2
D: NA
DNA: TGTGCCTGGAGTGCCCTCTCCTCGAAAACGAGGACCTTC
CDR3: CAWSALSSKTRTF

size: once
V: TRBV7-9
J: TRBJ1-2
D: TRBD1
DNA: TGTGCCAGCAGCTTTGGACAGGGCAACTATGGCTACACCTTC
CDR3: CASSFGQGNYGYTF